These 17 T cell receptor beta chains came from one sample sequenced in a study of blood T cell repertoires in COVID-19. Assay used: immunoSEQ multiplex PCR; TCRdb lists only in-frame clones, some missing. The top ten clones hold more than 25% of a sample with 200,000 to 300,000 clones, roughly 88% of them seen once. The sequenced sample consisted of peripheral blood. The receptor source for this set is a man aged 40-49 years with acute or convalescent COVID-19.

The V gene is TRBV5-4, the J gene TRBJ2-7, with 14 bases aligning to TRBD2. J gave up 11 bases and V 4 bases, and 11 bases lay outside the gene matches. Per germline, CDR1 SGHNT and CDR2 YYREEE (reference sequence). The CDR3 covers 15 residues. The CDR3 is CASSPGTSGRLPEYF. The CDR3, as DNA: TGTGCCAGCAGCCCGGGGACTAGCGGGAGACTGCCAGAGTACTTC.

The chain uses TRBV25-1 and TRBJ1-5; D uncertain. Germline loops: CDR1 MGHDK, CDR2 SYGVNS. The CDR3 spans 15 residues. V lost 2 bases and J 5 bases, leaving 13 bases between the germline ends. The CDR3 DNA reads TGTGCCAGCAGTGAAGTTTCGGCGGCGGATCAGCCCCAGCATTTT. Translation gives CASSEVSAADQPQHF.

J is TRBJ1-2 and V is TRBV18, with D possibly being TRBD1 (6 bases). Trimming removed 3 bases from V and 3 bases from J, with 14 bases in between. Germline V gene sequence: CDR1 KGHSH, CDR2 LQKENI. The CDR3 has 15 amino acids. The CDR3 protein is CASSPPRGSDYGYTF. DNA of the CDR3: TGTGCCAGCTCACCCCCCAGGGGCAGCGACTATGGCTACACCTTC.

V gene TRBV5-1 combines with J gene TRBJ1-2; the match to TRBD1 covers 8 bases. V dropped 0 bases and J dropped 5; count of bases not matched to a gene: 3. Per germline, CDR1 SGHRS and CDR2 YFSETQ. The CDR3 runs 14 residues. The CDR3 DNA is TGCGCCAGCAGCTTGGGGCAGGGGGCGTATGGCTACACCTTC. Amino acids: CASSLGQGAYGYTF.

This clone showed up just a few times. V and J are TRBV14 and TRBJ1-1; possible D gene TRBD1, 5 bases. The germline V and J ends were trimmed by 4 bases and 4 bases, with 19 bases remaining between them. CDR1 is SGHDN and CDR2 is FVKESK in the germline V gene. The CDR3 contains 16 residues. CDR3 DNA: TGTGCCAGCAGCCTGCGGTCAGGGAGGGTGAGCACTGAAGCTTTCTTT. It codes for CASSLRSGRVSTEAFF.

The chain recombines TRBV6-5 with TRBJ1-1; no reliable D call. Germline V gene lookup returns CDR1 MNHEY and CDR2 SVGAGI. V lost 6 bases to trimming and J lost 3 bases, with 17 bases between them. CDR3 length: 15 amino acids. The CDR3: CASSPRRWRDTEAFF. CDR3 DNA: TGTGCCAGCAGCCCAAGACGCTGGAGGGACACTGAAGCTTTCTTT.

The chain couples TRBV19 to TRBJ2-7; 9 bases align to TRBD2. V shed 5 bases and J 0 bases; nucleotides not matched to a gene: 8. The CDR3 is 16 amino acids. Per germline, CDR1 LNHDA and CDR2 SQIVND (reference sequence). Here the CDR3 reads CASSVILAGTSYEQYF. The CDR3 nucleotides read TGTGCCAGTAGTGTTATTCTAGCGGGGACCTCCTACGAGCAGTACTTC.

This chain joins TRBV29-1 and TRBJ2-5; 10 bases fit TRBD1. The germline V gene encodes CDR1 SQVTM and CDR2 ANQGSEA. With 7 bases clipped from V and 7 bases from J, the junction kept 9 bases outside the gene matches. The CDR3 contains 13 residues. The CDR3 here is CSAQGTGVGTQYF. The CDR3 DNA sequence: TGCAGCGCCCAGGGGACAGGGGTTGGGACCCAGTACTTC.

The chain has TRBV5-4 and TRBJ1-4; 10 bases line up with TRBD1. The germline gives CDR1 SGHNT, CDR2 YYREEE (reference sequence). V was clipped by 2 bases and J by 6 bases; unmatched bases: 7. This CDR3 has 16 residues. CDR3 sequence (DNA): TGTGCCAGCAGCTTAACGCGGGGGACAGGGGATGAAAAACTGTTTTTT. It translates to CASSLTRGTGDEKLFF.

The chain joins TRBV3-1 (or the pseudogene TRBV3-2) to TRBJ1-4; D not resolved. V lost 4 bases and J 6 bases, leaving 15 bases between the germline ends. The germline CDR1 and CDR2 sequences are LGHDT and YNNKEL (reference sequence). CDR3 size: 15 residues. In DNA form, the CDR3 reads TGTGCCAGCAGCCTGGACTCCTCCCCGGATGAAAAACTGTTTTTT. Protein sequence: CASSLDSSPDEKLFF.

This chain joins TRBV10-2 and TRBJ1-1; possible D gene TRBD1, 6 bases. Between the trimmed V and J ends, which lost 8 bases and 1 base, there was a span of 11 bases. Germline CDR1 and CDR2: WSHSY and SAAADI. The CDR3 sequence is 13 residues long. CDR3 DNA: TGCGCCAGCGGGGGGGGCAAGAACACTGAAGCTTTCTTT. Its protein product is CASGGGKNTEAFF.

The chain carries TRBV27 and TRBJ1-1, with 7 positions matching TRBD1. This CDR3 is 16 amino acids long. Germline assignment: CDR1 MNHEY and CDR2 SMNVEV (reference sequence). The J segment lost 3 bases and the V segment lost 5 bases, leaving 12 bases of the junction unmatched. CDR3 nucleotide sequence: TGTGCCAGCAGTCTCCGGACACAGGGGTGGCACACTGAAGCTTTCTTT. Protein: CASSLRTQGWHTEAFF.

This clone was counted only a few times. V and J are TRBV6-5 and TRBJ1-1, with D uncertain. Germline CDR1 and CDR2: MNHEY and SVGAGI. V was clipped by 3 bases and J by 3 bases, with 8 bases between them. There are 13 residues in the CDR3. The CDR3 coding sequence is TGTGCCAGCAGTTATGGCCGGGACACTGAAGCTTTCTTT. Protein sequence: CASSYGRDTEAFF.

The chain combines TRBV12-5 with TRBJ2-7; weak D call: TRBD1 (6 bases). CDR3 size: 13 residues. Deletions cut 4 bases from V and 5 bases from J, with 12 bases between. Germline lookup yields CDR1 LGHNT and CDR2 FRNRAP. CDR3 in amino acids: CASGSTGSNEQYF. The CDR3 coding sequence is TGTGCTAGTGGTTCGACAGGTAGCAACGAGCAGTACTTC.

The genes are TRBV25-1 and TRBJ2-6, with D hard to call. The CDR3 loop spans 18 amino acids. V dropped 0 bases and J dropped 0 bases, with 12 bases sitting between them. The V gene's germline CDR1 is MGHDK and CDR2 SYGVNS. This chain's CDR3 is CASSEYGRLSSGANVLTF. For the CDR3, the DNA is TGTGCCAGCAGTGAATACGGCAGGCTAAGCTCTGGGGCCAACGTCCTGACTTTC.

The chain combines TRBV5-1 with TRBJ2-7, with D perhaps TRBD1 (6 bases). V was trimmed by 4 bases and J by 3 bases, leaving 17 bases between them. The germline V gene encodes CDR1 SGHRS and CDR2 YFSETQ. The CDR3 consists of 15 residues. The CDR3 sequence is CASSGGPDGYYEQYF. The DNA of the CDR3 is TGCGCCAGCAGCGGGGGCCCGGACGGCTACTACGAGCAGTACTTC.

This clone was observed a few times. V is TRBV6-5 and J is TRBJ1-5; D might be TRBD1 (5 bases). The CDR3 loop spans 14 amino acids. The V gene lost 6 bases and the J gene lost 4 bases, with 13 bases spanning the gap. The germline V gene has CDR1 MNHEY and CDR2 SVGAGI. CDR3 in DNA: TGTGCCAGCAGCCCCTGGCAGGGAAATCAGCCCCAGCATTTT. Encoded protein: CASSPWQGNQPQHF.